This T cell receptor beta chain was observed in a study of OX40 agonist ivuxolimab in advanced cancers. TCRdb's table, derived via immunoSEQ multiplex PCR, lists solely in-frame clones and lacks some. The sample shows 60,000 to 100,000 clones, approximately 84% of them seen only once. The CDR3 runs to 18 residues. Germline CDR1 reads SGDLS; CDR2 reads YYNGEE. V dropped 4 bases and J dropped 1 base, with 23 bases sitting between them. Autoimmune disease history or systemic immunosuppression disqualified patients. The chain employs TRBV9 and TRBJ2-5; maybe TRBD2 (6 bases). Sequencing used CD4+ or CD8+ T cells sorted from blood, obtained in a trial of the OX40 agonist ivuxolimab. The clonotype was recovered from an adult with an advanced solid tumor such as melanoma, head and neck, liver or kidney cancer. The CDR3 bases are TGTGCCAGCAGCCCACCGTGGGAACTAGGGACTTTCCAAGAGACCCAGTACTTC. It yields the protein CASSPPWELGTFQETQYF.